This T cell receptor beta chain came from a study of cytomegalovirus exposure and HLA in healthy donors. 13 Jbeta primers and 60 Vbeta primers were used for the PCR. Assay used: immunoSEQ multiplex PCR; TCRdb lists only in-frame clones, some missing. The profile covers 150,000 or so clones, with roughly 83% appearing a single time and about 8.3% taken by the ten largest. Sequences were obtained from PBMCs. This clonotype was sampled from a young man in good health and CMV-seropositive.

This chain's CDR3 is CASSVAGREGGEQYF. In DNA, the CDR3 is TGTGCCAGCAGCGTAGCGGGTCGGGAGGGGGGGGAGCAGTACTTC. The V gene is TRBV9, the J gene TRBJ2-7, with 8 positions matching TRBD2. V lost 0 bases, J lost 7 bases, and 9 bases stayed unmatched. The CDR3 contains 15 residues. Germline V CDR1 and CDR2: SGDLS, YYNGEE. The full variable domain, in which reference TRBV9 and TRBJ2-7 provide the parts outside the CDR3, is DSGVTQTPKHLITATGQRVTLRCSPRSGDLSVYWYQQSLDQGLQFLIQYYNGEERAKGNILERFSAQQFPDLHSELNLSSLELGDSALYFCASSVAGREGGEQYFGPGTRLTVT.